These 5 T cell receptor beta chains came from one sample sequenced in a study of T-cell memory formation after mild COVID-19 (dated by TCRdb to about 2021). The protocol used for the library was 5' RACE. For sequencing, an Illumina NovaSeq 6000 was employed. The raw public reads went through TCRdb reprocessing: fastp at Q25, MiXCR clone calling, in-frame beta chains kept. One record per CDR3 amino acid sequence lists the most common genes and DNA. The sample table shows around 310,000 distinct CDR3 sequences, and approximately 15% are seen once. The ten largest account for 20% to 25% of the sample. Sequenced sample: PBMCs or a T cell subset sorted from them (not recorded which). The receptors come from a man aged 18 to 29 who had mild COVID-19 (a few samples of this study predate the infection). The sample titles of this study are shuffled in the database, so cell type and time point are left out; the donor was told from shared clones.

This chain links TRBV7-3 with TRBJ1-6, with 8 bases that match TRBD1. Per the germline V gene, CDR1 is SGHTA and CDR2 is FQGTGA. V gave up 5 bases and J gave up 7 bases; unmatched junction bases: 4. This CDR3 is built from 14 residues. The CDR3 protein is CASSPGQENSPLHF. The CDR3 DNA reads TGTGCCAGCAGCCCGGGACAGGAGAATTCACCCCTCCACTTT. The complete variable domain, with remaining parts taken from reference TRBV7-3 and TRBJ1-6, reads GAGVSQTPSNKVTEKGKYVELRCDPISGHTALYWYRQSLGQGPEFLIYFQGTGAADDSGLPNDRFFAVRPEGSVSTLKIQRTERGDSAVYLCASSPGQENSPLHFGNGTRLTVT.

This clonotype was seen a handful of times. This chain joins TRBV12-3 or TRBV12-4 and TRBJ1-5; no clear D. Trimming stripped 3 bases from V and 2 bases from J, with 8 bases between. The CDR3 has 14 amino acids. For the CDR3, the DNA is TGTGCCAGCAGTTTCTGGGTGGGCAATCAGCCCCAGCATTTT. This sequence encodes CASSFWVGNQPQHF.

This clonotype was observed many times. The genes are TRBV12-3 or TRBV12-4 and TRBJ1-5; D unresolved. The CDR3 extends over 13 amino acids. Trimming stripped 3 bases from V and 6 bases from J, with 9 bases between. The CDR3 DNA follows: TGTGCCAGCAGTTTGAGGGAGGGTCAGCCCCAGCATTTT. Its protein is CASSLREGQPQHF.

Remarks on this clonotype: The junction shows a germline mismatch at one end, possibly a read error. This chain connects TRBV5-4 to TRBJ2-4, with D possibly being TRBD2 (5 bases). The CDR3 runs to 15 residues. Per germline, CDR1 SGHNT and CDR2 YYREEE (reference sequence). The CDR3 nucleotides are TGTGCCAGCAGCCCCCCCGGGGAAGCCCAAAACATTCAGTACTTC. Its protein product is CASSPPGEAQNIQYF.

This clonotype has more than one count but fewer than ten. V usage is TRBV12-3 or TRBV12-4 and J usage is TRBJ2-1; D is unresolved. The germline V and J ends were trimmed by 2 bases and 8 bases, with 10 bases remaining between them. This CDR3 spans 13 amino acids. In DNA form, the CDR3 reads TGTGCCAGCAGTTTAAGGCATAAAGATGAGCAGTTCTTC. Encoded protein: CASSLRHKDEQFF.